These 28 T cell receptor beta chains came from one sample sequenced in a study of blood T cell repertoires in COVID-19. TCRdb's table, derived via immunoSEQ multiplex PCR, lists solely in-frame clones and lacks some. The sample lists about 84,000 clones; around 82% were seen once. Sequencing was carried out using peripheral blood. The receptors were gathered from a man aged 80 or over with active or convalescent COVID-19.

The V and J genes are TRBV14 and TRBJ1-3; no firm D call. Germline CDR1 is SGHDN and CDR2 is FVKESK. The CDR3 spans 15 residues. Trimming shortened V by 4 bases and J by 4 bases, and 14 bases separated the two germline ends. CDR3 in DNA: TGTGCCAGCAGCCGTGGGCGGGTTACGGGAAACACCATATATTTT. Its protein is CASSRGRVTGNTIYF.

CDR3: CASSEGIATRETQYF. In DNA, the CDR3 is TGTGCCAGCAGTGAAGGGATAGCGACTCGGGAGACCCAGTACTTC. The chain couples TRBV2 to TRBJ2-5, with TRBD2 as a possible D gene (5 bases). Germline CDR1 SNHLY, CDR2 FYNNEI. V dropped 1 base and J dropped 5 bases, with 14 bases sitting between them. The CDR3 consists of 15 residues.

This clone was picked up one time. This chain links TRBV18 with TRBJ2-2; 7 positions agree with TRBD1. The CDR3 sequence is 15 residues long. V lost 1 base, J lost 7 bases, and 6 bases stayed unmatched. The germline gives CDR1 KGHSH, CDR2 LQKENI. The CDR3 is CASSPLKTGSGELFF. DNA of the CDR3: TGTGCCAGCTCACCACTAAAGACAGGGAGCGGGGAGCTGTTTTTT. Full variable domain (outside the CDR3, taken from reference TRBV18 and TRBJ2-2): NAGVMQNPRHLVRRRGQEARLRCSPMKGHSHVYWYRQLPEEGLKFMVYLQKENIIDESGMPKERFSAEFPKEGPSILRIQQVVRGDSAAYFCASSPLKTGSGELFFGEGSRLTVL.

The J gene is TRBJ2-7, the V gene TRBV5-1; TRBD2 aligns across 9 bases. Germline V CDR1 and CDR2: SGHRS, YFSETQ. Trimming at V came to 4 bases and at J to 6 bases, leaving 11 bases not matched to a gene. The CDR3 extends over 15 amino acids. The CDR3 sequence: CASSISGTSLGEQYF. The CDR3 DNA reads TGCGCCAGCAGCATATCCGGGACTAGCCTAGGCGAGCAGTACTTC.

The chain employs TRBV10-2 and TRBJ2-1, with 8 bases aligning to TRBD2. The CDR3 extends over 19 amino acids. V was pared by 7 bases and J by 9 bases, with 26 bases of the junction left unmatched. The V gene's germline CDR1 is WSHSY and CDR2 SAAADI. CDR3 protein: CASTLPPGGLVQFRGEQFF. CDR3 nucleotides: TGCGCCAGCACCCTACCACCGGGAGGGTTAGTGCAGTTTCGGGGTGAGCAGTTCTTC.

The rearrangement uses TRBV27 and TRBJ1-5; possible D gene TRBD1, 5 bases. The germline CDR1 and CDR2 sequences are MNHEY and SMNVEV (reference sequence). The CDR3 contains 14 residues. Trimming took off 3 bases at V and 8 bases at J, with 14 bases between the two ends. This CDR3 reads CASSFRQSVEPQHF. CDR3 sequence (DNA): TGTGCCAGCAGTTTTCGACAGTCTGTGGAGCCCCAGCATTTT.

The gene calls are TRBV30 and TRBJ1-4; 9 nucleotides align to TRBD1. CDR1 GTSNPN and CDR2 SVGIG come from the germline V gene (reference sequence). V shed 2 bases, J shed 3 bases, and the junction held 4 bases outside the gene matches. The CDR3 loop spans 15 amino acids. The CDR3 region has the DNA TGTGCCTGGAGTAAACAGGGGGCGGCTAATGAAAAACTGTTTTTT. Amino acids: CAWSKQGAANEKLFF.

The chain combines TRBV7-2 with TRBJ1-2; TRBD1 agrees at 8 bases. Germline trimming cut 5 bases from V and 4 bases from J; bases unmatched to any gene: 15. The CDR3 has 17 residues. CDR1 is SGHTA, CDR2 FQGNSA, per germline. The CDR3 sequence is CASSQDRGQGGIYGYTF. Here the CDR3 DNA reads TGTGCCAGCAGCCAAGACAGGGGTCAGGGGGGCATCTATGGCTACACCTTC. The variable domain in full, with the rest retrieved from reference TRBV7-2 and TRBJ1-2, is GAGVSQSPSNKVTEKGKDVELRCDPISGHTALYWYRQSLGQGLEFLIYFQGNSAPDKSGLPSDRFSAERTGGSVSTLTIQRTQQEDSAVYLCASSQDRGQGGIYGYTFGSGTRLTVV.

The chain recombines TRBV15 with TRBJ2-5, with 10 nucleotides matching TRBD2. The CDR3 runs to 15 residues. CDR1 LNHNV and CDR2 YYDKDF come from the germline V gene (reference sequence). The V gene end was trimmed by 7 bases and the J gene end by 5 bases; junction bases not matched to a gene: 10. The CDR3 here is CATTAGGGRAETQYF. In nucleotides, the CDR3 is TGTGCCACCACAGCGGGAGGGGGCCGCGCCGAGACCCAGTACTTC.

This clone was detected only a few times. This chain uses TRBV6-6 with TRBJ2-7, with 8 bases lining up with TRBD1. Germline V gives CDR1 MNHNY, CDR2 SVGAGI (reference sequence). The V segment lost 6 bases and the J segment 3 bases; nucleotides outside the gene matches: 10. The CDR3 runs 15 residues. The CDR3 bases are TGTGCCAGCAGCCCCTGGGGACAGGACCGCTACGAGCAGTACTTC. Translating it yields CASSPWGQDRYEQYF.

This clone was picked up one time. The genes are TRBV12-5 and TRBJ2-7; TRBD1 agrees at 8 bases. Germline trimming cut 1 base from V and 5 bases from J; bases unmatched to any gene: 4. The CDR3 totals 14 residues. Per germline, CDR1 LGHNT and CDR2 FRNRAP. The CDR3 here is CASGLDRGYHEQYF. For the CDR3, the DNA is TGTGCTAGTGGTTTGGACAGGGGGTACCACGAGCAGTACTTC.

V and J are TRBV7-3 and TRBJ2-2; TRBD2 agrees at 7 bases. This CDR3 is 15 amino acids long. The germline gives CDR1 SGHTA, CDR2 FQGTGA. Trimming at V came to 5 bases and at J to 6 bases, leaving 9 bases not matched to a gene. This chain's CDR3 is CASSLRPGGAGELFF. The CDR3 DNA follows: TGTGCCAGCAGCCTAAGGCCTGGGGGGGCCGGGGAGCTGTTTTTT.

The chain carries TRBV11-2 and TRBJ2-3, with 9 bases matching TRBD2. Germline V lookup: CDR1 SGHAT, CDR2 FQNNGV. The CDR3 spans 17 residues. V lost 5 bases, J lost 3 bases, and 12 bases stayed unmatched. The CDR3, as DNA: TGTGCCAGCAGCAGGGACCGGAGGAGCGGGAGGACAGATACGCAGTATTTT. Encoded protein: CASSRDRRSGRTDTQYF.

The sample holds one count of this clone. The V and J genes are TRBV2 and TRBJ2-7; D unresolved. Germline V gene data show CDR1 as SNHLY and CDR2 as FYNNEI. V dropped 6 bases and J dropped 2 bases, with 11 bases sitting between them. The CDR3 is made up of 13 amino acids. The CDR3 DNA is TGTGCCAGCAGGACACAGAGCCCCTACGAGCAGTACTTC. Translating it yields CASRTQSPYEQYF.

The gene calls are TRBV5-1 and TRBJ2-3; tentatively, D is TRBD1 (6 bases). The CDR3 is 14 amino acids. Between the trimmed V and J ends, which lost 1 base and 5 bases, there was a span of 11 bases. Germline V CDR1 and CDR2: SGHRS, YFSETQ. CDR3 loop: CASSLTQGGDTQYF. The CDR3 DNA sequence: TGCGCCAGCAGCTTGACACAGGGCGGAGATACGCAGTATTTT.

This sequence joins TRBV19 and TRBJ2-2; TRBD2 matches 7 bases. This CDR3 contains 12 residues. V lost 5 bases and J lost 7; bases outside the gene matches: 1. Germline lookup yields CDR1 LNHDA and CDR2 SQIVND (reference sequence). CDR3 protein: CASSAGVGELFF. The CDR3, as DNA: TGTGCCAGTAGTGCGGGAGTCGGGGAGCTGTTTTTT.

The gene calls are TRBV2 and TRBJ2-2; the match to TRBD1 covers 7 bases. The germline V gene encodes CDR1 SNHLY and CDR2 FYNNEI. After removal of 7 bases from V and 2 bases from J, the junction contained 4 bases not matched to a gene. The CDR3 is 14 residues long. CDR3 sequence reads: CASKGGINTGELFF. In DNA, the CDR3 is TGTGCCAGCAAAGGGGGCATAAACACCGGGGAGCTGTTTTTT. The variable domain in full, completed from reference TRBV2 and TRBJ2-2, reads EPEVTQTPSHQVTQMGQEVILRCVPISNHLYFYWYRQILGQKVEFLVSFYNNEISEKSEIFDDQFSVERPDGSNFTLKIRSTKLEDSAMYFCASKGGINTGELFFGEGSRLTVL.

This chain links TRBV5-6 with TRBJ2-2; TRBD2 aligns across 9 bases. The V and J ends lost 4 bases and 5 bases, in that order; junction bases with no gene match: 9. Germline loops: CDR1 SGHDT, CDR2 YYEEEE. This CDR3 spans 16 amino acids. CDR3 bases: TGTGCCAGCAGCCCGCGGGGCGGGAGGGGGACCGGGGAGCTGTTTTTT. Translated, it gives CASSPRGGRGTGELFF.

In DNA, the CDR3 is TGTGCCAGCAGCTTATCGGGACAGGGAACCACCGGGGAGCTGTTTTTT. Translation: CASSLSGQGTTGELFF. This chain links TRBV7-8 with TRBJ2-2; TRBD1 agrees at 9 bases. CDR3 length equals 16 residues. The germline CDR1 and CDR2 sequences are SGHVS and FQNEAQ. Germline trimming cut 2 bases from V and 4 bases from J; bases unmatched to any gene: 5.

This chain links TRBV5-1 with TRBJ1-1; D not certain. The germline CDR1 and CDR2 sequences are SGHRS and YFSETQ. V was pared by 4 bases and J by 11 bases, with 18 bases between. The CDR3 runs 13 residues. The CDR3 DNA sequence: TGCGCCAGCAGCACCCCTCCGGGAGCCTCGGCTTTCTTT. This encodes CASSTPPGASAFF. The complete variable domain, with remaining parts taken from reference TRBV5-1 and TRBJ1-1, reads KAGVTQTPRYLIKTRGQQVTLSCSPISGHRSVSWYQQTPGQGLQFLFEYFSETQRNKGNFPGRFSGRQFSNSRSEMNVSTLELGDSALYLCASSTPPGASAFFGQGTRLTVV.

The chain uses TRBV6-5 and TRBJ1-2; D remains ambiguous. V was trimmed by 0 bases and J by 2 bases, leaving 13 bases between them. Germline-derived CDR1 and CDR2 are MNHEY and SVGAGI. The CDR3 has 16 residues. CDR3 in DNA: TGTGCCAGCAGTTACTCAGCGGCCGTACTAAACTATGGCTACACCTTC. Translated: CASSYSAAVLNYGYTF.

The chain couples TRBV7-2 to TRBJ2-1, with 14 bases matching TRBD2. The junction had 7 bases not matched to a gene; V was cut back by 4 bases and J by 8 bases. This CDR3 contains 16 residues. Germline V gene lookup returns CDR1 SGHTA and CDR2 FQGNSA. The CDR3 nucleotides read TGTGCCAGCAGCTCCCCGACTAGCGGGAGGGCCCATGAGCAGTTCTTC. Translation: CASSSPTSGRAHEQFF.

This sequence joins TRBV9 and TRBJ1-3; D ambiguous. The CDR3 has 16 residues. V was pared by 0 bases and J by 2 bases, with 12 bases between. Germline CDR1 reads SGDLS; CDR2 reads YYNGEE. CDR3 residues: CASSVGAHLPGNTIYF. As DNA, the CDR3 is TGTGCCAGCAGCGTAGGGGCTCACCTCCCTGGAAACACCATATATTTT.

This chain links TRBV7-2 with TRBJ2-5; D remains ambiguous. The CDR3 is made up of 14 amino acids. The V end lost 4 bases, the J end lost 2 bases, and 11 bases lay between the germline ends. CDR1 SGHTA and CDR2 FQGNSA come from the germline V gene. This CDR3 reads CASSSNMPQETQYF. The CDR3 DNA is TGTGCCAGCAGCTCCAACATGCCACAAGAGACCCAGTACTTC.

V is TRBV6-2 or TRBV6-3 and J is TRBJ1-1, with TRBD1 identical over 10 bases. The junction had 14 bases not matched to a gene; V was cut back by 5 bases and J by 5 bases. The CDR3 is 17 residues long. The germline V gene encodes CDR1 MNHEY and CDR2 SVGEGT. In DNA form, the CDR3 reads TGTGCCAGCAGTGGCCCCGACAGGGGGCTTAGGGGGACTGAAGCTTTCTTT. Translating it yields CASSGPDRGLRGTEAFF.

The chain links TRBV10-3 to TRBJ2-1, with 8 bases that match TRBD1. Per germline, CDR1 ENHRY and CDR2 SYGVKD. V lost 0 bases, J lost 5 bases, and 6 bases stayed unmatched. This CDR3 has 16 amino acids. CDR3: CAISESKGQDHNEQFF. The CDR3 DNA is TGTGCCATCAGTGAGTCGAAGGGACAGGACCACAATGAGCAGTTCTTC.

V usage is TRBV11-2 and J usage is TRBJ1-3, with no clear D. Germline V gene lookup returns CDR1 SGHAT and CDR2 FQNNGV. Trimming cost V 1 base and J 11 bases, with 12 bases left between them. The CDR3 loop spans 13 amino acids. CDR3 nucleotide sequence: TGTGCCAGCAGCTTAGGAGGGCCGTTTGCCATATATTTT. Encoded protein: CASSLGGPFAIYF.

J is TRBJ1-2 and V is TRBV2; no clear D. V gave up 7 bases and J gave up 8 bases, with 11 bases separating them. From germline, CDR1 is SNHLY and CDR2 FYNNEI. The CDR3 is made up of 11 amino acids. CDR3: CASTQRVGYTF. CDR3 nucleotides: TGTGCCAGCACCCAGAGGGTCGGCTACACCTTC.